This TCR beta chain stems from a study of T cell responses to AZD1222 COVID-19 vaccine. Study-wide points: The peak T cell response came first, and repertoires were sampled only after it. Just 5 to 7 people given AZD1222 tested seropositive at baseline. Mostly white British, mostly female donors; authors suggested clonal diversity may be underestimated.

Only in-frame clones appear in the TCRdb table, and some are missing; sequencing was by immunoSEQ multiplex PCR. The data contain roughly 170,000 clones, approximately 90% of them singletons. This CDR3 contains 15 residues. CDR1 is SGHKS and CDR2 is YYEKEE in the germline V gene (reference sequence). Unmatched junction bases numbered 4, after V lost 0 bases and J lost 3 bases. Details on this clone: The antigen is not known.

The source material was peripheral blood, sampled on day 0 of AZD1222 vaccination. The receptor was isolated from an adult in good health. This chain uses TRBV5-5 with TRBJ2-7, with 9 bases matching TRBD2. The CDR3 coding sequence is TGTGCCAGCAGCTTGGTGGGTAGCGGGGGCTACGAGCAGTACTTC. Protein product: CASSLVGSGGYEQYF.